This T cell receptor beta chain appears in the sequencing data of a study of PD-L1 blockade in urothelial cancer. CDR1 and CDR2 from the germline V gene are SGHRS and YFSETQ. The V and J ends lost 2 bases and 7 bases, in that order; junction bases with no gene match: 16. The CDR3 is 19 amino acids. The protocol was immunoSEQ multiplex PCR, while the TCRdb copy is restricted to in-frame clones and leaves out a portion. The sample has some 120,000 clones; roughly 91% are singletons. Time point in this sample: peripheral blood 6 weeks after treatment start. The input for sequencing was PBMCs, taken around atezolizumab (anti-PD-L1) treatment. The chain is built from TRBV5-1 and TRBJ2-7, with TRBD2 matching 15 bases. The TCR sequence derives from a man between 60 and 70 years old with urothelial cancer. Here the CDR3 reads CASSFRTSGRATHYVEQYF. For the CDR3, the DNA is TGCGCCAGCAGCTTCAGGACTAGCGGGAGGGCCACTCACTACGTGGAGCAGTACTTC.